These 21 T cell receptor beta chains came from one sample sequenced in a study of blood T cell repertoires in COVID-19. Sequencing was performed with immunoSEQ multiplex PCR; in TCRdb, only in-frame clones are kept and a portion is missing. The sample lists fewer than 200,000 clones; around 83% were seen once. Sequenced material: peripheral blood. Every receptor here comes from a woman between 65 and 79 years old with COVID-19, enrolled during active disease.

This chain links TRBV3-1 (or the pseudogene TRBV3-2) with TRBJ1-2; D is undetermined. CDR1 is LGHDT and CDR2 is YNNKEL in the germline V gene (reference sequence). Trimming removed 1 base from V and 2 bases from J, with 11 bases in between. The CDR3 covers 15 residues. In DNA, the CDR3 is TGTGCCAGCAGCCAAGGAGGCGGGATCAACTATGGCTACACCTTC. Encoded protein: CASSQGGGINYGYTF.

The rearrangement uses TRBV19 and TRBJ1-5; unclear D gene. V lost 4 bases to trimming and J lost 4 bases, with 8 bases between them. Germline values: CDR1 LNHDA, CDR2 SQIVND (reference sequence). This CDR3 is 13 amino acids long. The CDR3 nucleotides read TGTGCCAGTAGTAACCGACTTAATCAGCCCCAGCATTTT. Its translation: CASSNRLNQPQHF.

This clone appeared a few times. The chain uses TRBV28 and TRBJ2-7, with D possibly TRBD2 on 6 matching bases. V was cut by 7 bases and J by 7 bases, with 23 bases left in between. CDR1 MDHEN and CDR2 SYDVKM come from the germline V gene. The CDR3 length is 15 residues. The CDR3 region has the DNA TGTGCCAGCAACAGAGGAGCCGGGGGAGATCAAGAGCAGTACTTC. It translates to CASNRGAGGDQEQYF. Full variable domain (outside the CDR3, taken from reference TRBV28 and TRBJ2-7): DVKVTQSSRYLVKRTGEKVFLECVQDMDHENMFWYRQDPGLGLRLIYFSYDVKMKEKGDIPEGYSVSREKKERFSLILESASTNQTSMYLCASNRGAGGDQEQYFGPGTRLTVT.

J is TRBJ2-2 and V is TRBV14; 13 bases map to TRBD2. The germline V gene encodes CDR1 SGHDN and CDR2 FVKESK. V dropped 4 bases and J dropped 4; count of bases not matched to a gene: 12. The CDR3 has 19 amino acids. CDR3 protein: CASSPGLAGVRPRTGELFF. The CDR3, as DNA: TGTGCCAGCAGCCCCGGACTAGCGGGAGTCCGGCCCCGCACCGGGGAGCTGTTTTTT.

This sequence joins TRBV7-2 and TRBJ2-7; 7 bases are a match to TRBD2. Trimming removed 3 bases from V and 5 bases from J; junction bases left unmatched: 13. CDR1 and CDR2 (germline): SGHTA, FQGNSA. There are 16 residues in the CDR3. CDR3 bases: TGTGCCAGCAGCTTGATCCCGCTCGCGGGAGTCAACGAGCAGTACTTC. Protein sequence: CASSLIPLAGVNEQYF.

V usage is TRBV5-1 and J usage is TRBJ2-5, with 9 positions matching TRBD1. CDR1 and CDR2 from the germline V gene are SGHRS and YFSETQ. The V gene end was trimmed by 0 bases and the J gene end by 5 bases; junction bases not matched to a gene: 8. This CDR3 has 16 amino acids. As DNA, the CDR3 is TGCGCCAGCAGCTTGGGGCCGGACAGGGGTTTGGAGACCCAGTACTTC. It yields the protein CASSLGPDRGLETQYF. Full variable domain (remainder filled in from reference TRBV5-1 and TRBJ2-5): KAGVTQTPRYLIKTRGQQVTLSCSPISGHRSVSWYQQTPGQGLQFLFEYFSETQRNKGNFPGRFSGRQFSNSRSEMNVSTLELGDSALYLCASSLGPDRGLETQYFGPGTRLLVL.

This sequence joins TRBV7-8 and TRBJ2-3; weak D call: TRBD2 (7 bases). The V gene lost 8 bases and the J gene lost 6 bases, with 18 bases spanning the gap. CDR3 length: 14 amino acids. CDR1 SGHVS and CDR2 FQNEAQ come from the germline V gene. CDR3 region: CASARGGAEDTQYF. In DNA form, the CDR3 reads TGTGCCAGCGCTAGGGGGGGCGCGGAGGATACGCAGTATTTT.

The rearrangement uses TRBV28 and TRBJ2-2; D is unclear. CDR1 MDHEN and CDR2 SYDVKM come from the germline V gene. Trimming took off 5 bases at V and 1 base at J, with 11 bases between the two ends. The CDR3 consists of 15 residues. The CDR3 DNA is TGTGCCAGCAGTCCGCCCGCCGGGAACACCGGGGAGCTGTTTTTT. Amino acid sequence: CASSPPAGNTGELFF.

CDR3 sequence (DNA): TGTGCCAGCAGTTACTCGGGGGGGGCGCTTGGCTACACCTTC. This translates into CASSYSGGALGYTF. The chain joins TRBV6-5 to TRBJ1-2; D may be TRBD1 (6 bases). Trimming removed 0 bases from V and 7 bases from J, with 12 bases in between. CDR3 length equals 14 residues. Germline V gene data show CDR1 as MNHEY and CDR2 as SVGAGI.

The CDR3 region has the DNA TGTGCCACCGCGGGACAGGGTCTGAACACTGAAGCTTTCTTT. Encoded protein: CATAGQGLNTEAFF. The chain links TRBV2 to TRBJ1-1; 9 positions agree with TRBD1. The germline CDR1 and CDR2 sequences are SNHLY and FYNNEI. V gave up 10 bases and J gave up 0 bases; unmatched junction bases: 6. This CDR3 contains 14 residues.

The chain links TRBV18 to TRBJ1-5; tentatively, D is TRBD1 (5 bases). The germline CDR1 and CDR2 sequences are KGHSH and LQKENI. V was shortened by 5 bases and J by 0 bases, with 14 bases between the two germline ends. The CDR3 extends over 16 amino acids. CDR3 in DNA: TGTGCCAGCTCAATTACACAGGCATATAGCAATCAGCCCCAGCATTTT. Its protein is CASSITQAYSNQPQHF.

Ten or more counts support this clone. The chain recombines TRBV28 with TRBJ2-1; 10 bases fit TRBD2. Germline lookup yields CDR1 MDHEN and CDR2 SYDVKM. CDR3 length: 16 amino acids. Germline trimming cut 3 bases from V and 8 bases from J; bases unmatched to any gene: 10. The CDR3 reads CASSFASGRVKHEQFF. CDR3 bases: TGTGCCAGCAGTTTTGCCAGCGGGAGGGTTAAGCATGAGCAGTTCTTC.

This chain connects TRBV7-9 to TRBJ2-5; D not certain. Trimming shortened V by 1 base and J by 5 bases, and 11 bases separated the two germline ends. Germline CDR1 reads SEHNR; CDR2 reads FQNEAQ (reference sequence). CDR3 length: 14 residues. The CDR3: CASSLGLVGETQYF. CDR3 DNA: TGTGCCAGCAGCTTAGGTCTGGTCGGGGAGACCCAGTACTTC.

V and J are TRBV5-1 and TRBJ1-4; 7 bases match TRBD1. Trimming removed 3 bases from V and 5 bases from J; junction bases left unmatched: 7. The length of the CDR3 is 15 residues. Germline assignment: CDR1 SGHRS and CDR2 YFSETQ. The CDR3 here is CASSSPGQINEKLFF. The CDR3 coding sequence is TGCGCCAGCAGCTCGCCGGGACAGATAAATGAAAAACTGTTTTTT.

The V gene is TRBV7-2, the J gene TRBJ2-3; no firm D call. The CDR3 runs to 12 residues. The germline CDR1 and CDR2 sequences are SGHTA and FQGNSA. V was pared by 5 bases and J by 2 bases, with 5 bases between. The CDR3 protein is CASSLSTDTQYF. The CDR3 region has the DNA TGTGCCAGCAGCCTCTCCACAGATACGCAGTATTTT.

J is TRBJ1-2 and V is TRBV27, with TRBD1 matching 7 bases. V shed 9 bases and J 3 bases; nucleotides not matched to a gene: 7. Germline V lookup: CDR1 MNHEY, CDR2 SMNVEV (reference sequence). The CDR3 extends over 13 amino acids. Here the CDR3 reads CASRDSIYYGYTF. The CDR3 DNA reads TGTGCCAGTAGGGACAGCATATACTATGGCTACACCTTC.

In its sample, this clone was seen once. J is TRBJ2-1 and V is TRBV5-1; 9 bases match TRBD2. Unmatched junction bases numbered 6, after V lost 5 bases and J lost 6 bases. The length of the CDR3 is 14 residues. Per germline, CDR1 SGHRS and CDR2 YFSETQ. In DNA, the CDR3 is TGCGCCAGCAGTCCGGGACTAGCACGCAATGAGCAGTTCTTC. Its translation is CASSPGLARNEQFF.

V is TRBV5-1 and J is TRBJ2-1; 9 nucleotides match TRBD2. The CDR3 runs to 16 residues. Trimming at V came to 4 bases and at J to 1 base, leaving 6 bases not matched to a gene. Germline values: CDR1 SGHRS, CDR2 YFSETQ. The CDR3 sequence: CASSKDLAGSYNEQFF. CDR3 DNA: TGCGCCAGCAGCAAGGACCTAGCGGGATCCTACAATGAGCAGTTCTTC. The full variable domain, in which reference TRBV5-1 and TRBJ2-1 provide the parts outside the CDR3, is KAGVTQTPRYLIKTRGQQVTLSCSPISGHRSVSWYQQTPGQGLQFLFEYFSETQRNKGNFPGRFSGRQFSNSRSEMNVSTLELGDSALYLCASSKDLAGSYNEQFFGPGTRLTVL.

This chain uses TRBV18 with TRBJ2-1; D uncertain. Between the trimmed V and J ends, which lost 4 bases and 3 bases, there was a span of 10 bases. From germline, CDR1 is KGHSH and CDR2 LQKENI. The CDR3 is 14 residues long. The CDR3 region has the DNA TGTGCCAGCTCACTGGCTAGTGTCTACAATGAGCAGTTCTTC. Translation gives CASSLASVYNEQFF.

The V call is TRBV6-5, the J call TRBJ2-1, with D possibly matching TRBD2 (6 bases). This CDR3 spans 11 amino acids. The germline gives CDR1 MNHEY, CDR2 SVGAGI. V shed 6 bases and J shed 10 bases, with 10 bases lying between them. The CDR3 sequence: CASSQAGEQFF. The CDR3 bases are TGTGCCAGCAGCCAGGCGGGAGAGCAGTTCTTC.

The V call is TRBV6-5, the J call TRBJ2-6; weak D call: TRBD1 (5 bases). The CDR3 is made up of 15 amino acids. V gave up 6 bases and J gave up 1 base, with 10 bases separating them. Germline V gene lookup returns CDR1 MNHEY and CDR2 SVGAGI. CDR3 protein: CASRDGHSGANVLTF. CDR3 DNA sequence: TGTGCCAGCAGGGACGGACATTCTGGGGCCAACGTCCTGACTTTC.